Each of the 9 T cell receptor beta chains below was sequenced from the same sample in a study of shared clonotypes between healthy human individuals. The repertoire was sequenced with immunoSEQ multiplex PCR; TCRdb's copy has only in-frame clones and lacks some. The data show roughly 2.2 million clones, with around 93% seen just once and approximately 0.39% held by the top ten. The sample comprised naive CD4+ T cells from PBMCs. The subset denotes: CD45RA+ positively selected. Every receptor here comes from a man between 18 and 35 years old in good health. Some clones in this sample may be carry-over from other donors' samples.

CDR3 in amino acids: CASSLGGLAGEGEQFF. The CDR3 DNA follows: TGTGCCAGCAGCTTGGGGGGACTAGCGGGAGAGGGTGAGCAGTTCTTC. The rearrangement uses TRBV5-4 and TRBJ2-1, with 14 bases that match TRBD2. Germline V lookup: CDR1 SGHNT, CDR2 YYREEE (reference sequence). V shed 0 bases and J 9 bases; nucleotides not matched to a gene: 5. CDR3 length: 16 residues. Combining the CDR3 with reference TRBV5-4 and TRBJ2-1 gives the whole variable domain ETGVTQSPTHLIKTRGQQVTLRCSSQSGHNTVSWYQQALGQGPQFIFQYYREEENGRGNFPPRFSGLQFPNYSSELNVNALELDDSALYLCASSLGGLAGEGEQFFGPGTRLTVL.

In its sample, this clone was seen once. The chain carries TRBV5-1 and TRBJ1-1; TRBD1 might be the D (5 bases). CDR1 is SGHRS, CDR2 YFSETQ, per germline. The CDR3 runs to 16 residues. Trimming shortened V by 0 bases and J by 0 bases, and 12 bases separated the two germline ends. CDR3 in DNA: TGCGCCAGCAGCTTGGTTGGGGGGGAAATGAACACTGAAGCTTTCTTT. It is translated as CASSLVGGEMNTEAFF.

The rearrangement links TRBV6-5 to TRBJ1-5, with D perhaps matching TRBD1 (6 bases). From germline, CDR1 is MNHEY and CDR2 SVGAGI. The CDR3 loop spans 14 amino acids. V lost 6 bases to trimming and J lost 0 bases, with 9 bases between them. The CDR3 sequence is CASSRRGSNQPQHF. The CDR3 bases are TGTGCCAGCAGCCGCAGGGGTAGCAATCAGCCCCAGCATTTT.

The genes are TRBV9 and TRBJ2-1; D uncertain. Germline values: CDR1 SGDLS, CDR2 YYNGEE. This CDR3 has 13 residues. V was shortened by 2 bases and J by 7 bases, with 10 bases between the two germline ends. The CDR3 bases are TGTGCCAGCAGCGTTGCAGCGTTAAATGAGCAGTTCTTC. This encodes CASSVAALNEQFF.

The CDR3 region is CASSPRGTNEKLFF. The CDR3 nucleotides read TGTGCCAGCAGCCCCCGGGGGACTAATGAAAAACTGTTTTTT. V and J are TRBV9 and TRBJ1-4; D may be TRBD1 (5 bases). Germline CDR1 and CDR2: SGDLS and YYNGEE. CDR3 length: 14 amino acids. Trimming shortened V by 4 bases and J by 2 bases, and 9 bases separated the two germline ends.

The chain employs TRBV30 and TRBJ1-4; TRBD1 might be the D (5 bases). CDR3 length equals 13 residues. V was cut by 0 bases and J by 8 bases, with 10 bases left in between. Germline CDR1 GTSNPN, CDR2 SVGIG (reference sequence). Here the CDR3 DNA reads TGTGCCTGGAGTGTTTCAGGGTTGGAAAAACTGTTTTTT. Amino acid sequence: CAWSVSGLEKLFF.

This chain connects TRBV10-3 to TRBJ1-3; D unclear. Trimming cost V 7 bases and J 0 bases, with 7 bases left between them. The CDR3 covers 13 residues. CDR1 ENHRY and CDR2 SYGVKD come from the germline V gene. In DNA, the CDR3 is TGTGCCATCACTGGGGTCTCTGGAAACACCATATATTTT. Amino acid sequence: CAITGVSGNTIYF.

About this clone: This specimen includes other DNA sequences encoding the same CDR3. This chain connects TRBV6-1 to TRBJ1-3, with D uncertain. V lost 3 bases, J lost 2 bases, and 2 bases lay in between. This CDR3 has 12 residues. Germline loops: CDR1 MNHNS, CDR2 SASEGT. The CDR3 region is CASSETGNTIYF. In DNA form, the CDR3 reads TGTGCCAGCAGTGAGACTGGAAACACCATATATTTT.

The chain links TRBV4-1 to TRBJ2-6; 7 bases line up with TRBD1. V shed 0 bases, J shed 0 bases, and the junction held 5 bases outside the gene matches. CDR1 MGHRA and CDR2 YSYEKL come from the germline V gene. This CDR3 has 18 residues. CDR3 residues: CASSQETGSYSGANVLTF. In DNA form, the CDR3 reads TGCGCCAGCAGCCAAGAGACAGGGTCTTACTCTGGGGCCAACGTCCTGACTTTC.